The clone carrying this T cell receptor beta chain was counted between two and nine times. Its antigen remains unknown. The data were obtained in a study of blood T cells in healthy people across ages. A second PCR of 7 to 11 cycles used a sample-barcoded 5' primer and a J-beta primer mix. A template-switch adaptor that had 12 random nucleotides put a tag on each cDNA molecule. TCRdb passed the 5' RACE reads through MiXCR, listing each CDR3 protein once. The sample records 550,000 to 750,000 distinct CDR3 sequences, 20% to 25% being singletons. The CDR3 extends over 15 amino acids. In germline, CDR1 is SGHAT, CDR2 FQNNGV. Points from the study as a whole: Diversity of TCR beta correlated strongly with naive T cell percentage.

Healthy Caucasian individuals from Russia aged roughly 6 to 90 served as donors. Donors each provided 8 to 10 milliliters of peripheral blood. The chain carries TRBV11-2 and TRBJ2-1, with D possibly being TRBD1 (5 bases). The closer fit of TRBJ2-7 to the DNA end suggests the J call may be wrong. Sequencing used blood. The sequence derives from a man aged 70 or older in good health. Written as DNA, the CDR3 is TGTGCCAGCAGCTTAGATTTAGGGGCCTCCTACGAGCAGTACTTC. Amino acid sequence: CASSLDLGASYEQYF.